These T cell receptor beta chains were read from a single sample in a study of CD8+CD57+ T cells in acquired aplastic anemia. TCRdb independently ran MiXCR on the reads; one entry per CDR3 protein. The sample records around 130,000 distinct CDR3 sequences, under 60% being singletons. The specimen sequenced was sorted CD4+, CD8+, or CD8+CD57+ T cells (not recorded which) from PBMCs. The origin of the receptors is a human donor with aplastic anemia. Both conserved end residues are part of each CDR3. The D gene is left open where the match is weak. Size is stated for part of the rows, as once, few or many counts, or as a class when the clone is expanded.

abundance | j_gene | v_gene | d_gene | CDR3nt | CDR3aa
- | TRBJ1-1 | TRBV20-1 | - | TGCAGTGCTAGAGATCCCCCGTTTGCTTTCTTT | CSARDPPFAFF
- | TRBJ2-1 | TRBV27 | TRBD2 | TGTGCCGGCAGTTTTGGATCTAGCGGGGCGAATGAGCAGTTCTTC | CAGSFGSSGANEQFF
- | TRBJ1-5 | TRBV5-6 | - | TGTGCCAGCAGCTTGATGAGCAATCAGCCCCAGCATTTT | CASSLMSNQPQHF
- | TRBJ1-1 | TRBV30 | - | TGTGCCTGGAGTGTAGGTTGGAACACTGAAGCTTTCTTT | CAWSVGWNTEAFF
- | TRBJ1-5 | TRBV5-1 | - | TGCGCCAGCAGCCTCCCCTTGGGGCGGAGCAATCAGCCCCAGCATTTT | CASSLPLGRSNQPQHF
- | TRBJ1-2 | TRBV10-3 | - | TGTGCCATCAGTGAGTCGGCAGGGCACGGCTACACCTTC | CAISESAGHGYTF
few | TRBJ1-1 | TRBV2 | TRBD1 | TGTGCCAGCAGGGCCTCTAGGGGGCGGAACACTGAAGCTTTCTTT | CASRASRGRNTEAFF
few | TRBJ2-1 | TRBV29-1 | TRBD2 | TGCAGCGTTGCTAACTATCCCGGGGGGATGGGGGATGAGCAGTTCTTC | CSVANYPGGMGDEQFF
- | TRBJ1-5 | TRBV6-5 | - | TGTGCCAGCAGTTACGGTTCGGGGGATTATCAGCCCCAGCATTTT | CASSYGSGDYQPQHF
many | TRBJ2-3 | TRBV10-3 | - | TGTGCCATCAGTGATCGAGATACGCAGTATTTT | CAISDRDTQYF
- | TRBJ1-2 | TRBV15 | - | TGTGCCACCAGCAGAGATTTGCGAGGGGAGGAGGGCTACACCTTC | CATSRDLRGEEGYTF
many | TRBJ1-1 | TRBV19 | - | TGTGCCAGTAGTATTTTTCAGGGTCAAAACACTGAAGCTTTCTTT | CASSIFQGQNTEAFF
- | TRBJ2-2 | TRBV2 | TRBD2 | TGTGCCAGCAGTGATGATGGGACTAGCGGGGGGATCGACACCGGGGAGCTGTTTTTT | CASSDDGTSGGIDTGELFF
- | TRBJ2-6 | TRBV20-1 | - | TGCAGTGCCCAAGGAAGATACAGGGCATTGGAGGGGGCCAACGTCCTGACTTTC | CSAQGRYRALEGANVLTF
many | TRBJ2-7 | TRBV27 | TRBD1 | TGTGCCAGCAGACCTCCGGGGACAGGCCACTCCTACGAGCAGTACTTC | CASRPPGTGHSYEQYF
- | TRBJ1-2 | TRBV12-3/TRBV12-4 | TRBD1 | TGTGCCAGCACCGGACAGGCCCAGGGCTACACCTTC | CASTGQAQGYTF
- | TRBJ2-1 | TRBV19 | - | TGTGCCAGTAGTATAGGACGGAGCTCCTACAATGAGCAGTTCTTC | CASSIGRSSYNEQFF
- | TRBJ1-5 | TRBV10-1 | TRBD1 | TGCGCCAGCAGGACAGGGAAGACGCAGGGGCCCCAGCATTTT | CASRTGKTQGPQHF
- | TRBJ2-7 | TRBV11-1 | TRBD1 | TGTGCCAGCAGCTTAAGCCTGGGACAGGGGTCCTACGAGCAGTACTTC | CASSLSLGQGSYEQYF
many | TRBJ2-1 | TRBV6-5 | TRBD2 | TGTGCCAGCAGTTACAGGGGTAGCGGGTACAATGAGCAGTTCTTC | CASSYRGSGYNEQFF
- | TRBJ2-1 | TRBV20-1 | TRBD2 | TGCAGTGCTAGAACGCGGGGGGGTCTCTCGGGTGAGCAGTTCTTC | CSARTRGGLSGEQFF
- | TRBJ2-2 | TRBV11-1 | - | TGTGCCAGCAGCGCATGGACGGCTCCGAACACCGGGGAGCTGTTTTTT | CASSAWTAPNTGELFF
- | TRBJ2-7 | TRBV5-6 | TRBD1 | TGTGCCAGCAGCCCCAGGGGACAGAGCTACGAGCAGTACTTC | CASSPRGQSYEQYF
- | TRBJ1-6 | TRBV7-3 | - | TGTGCCAGCAGCGCCGGACAGACCAATTCACCCCTCCACTTT | CASSAGQTNSPLHF